This TCR beta chain was identified during a study of T cell responses to AZD1222 COVID-19 vaccine. The wider study: Second doses that came at about 4 or about 12 weeks were put together.

Findings and caveats of the study: Among those given AZD1222, only 5 to 7 were seropositive at baseline. The study sampled repertoires only after the peak T cell response. Spike regions recognized by vaccine-associated CD4 TCRs spanned the protein, led by 160-218 and 743-854.

With respect to this clone: No antigen is known for it.

V was clipped by 7 bases and J by 4 bases; unmatched bases: 8. There are 14 residues in the CDR3. CDR1 ENHRY and CDR2 SYGVKD come from the germline V gene. Measured with immunoSEQ multiplex PCR; TCRdb has only the in-frame clones, and not every one. The table shows some 130,000 clones, with under 90% occurring only once. The chain has TRBV10-3 and TRBJ1-1, with TRBD1 identical over 8 bases. The clonotype comes from an adult in good health. Specimen: peripheral blood, collected on day 0 of AZD1222 vaccination. The chain's CDR3 is CAITAGGVGTEAFF. Here the CDR3 DNA reads TGTGCCATCACCGCAGGGGGCGTCGGCACTGAAGCTTTCTTT.